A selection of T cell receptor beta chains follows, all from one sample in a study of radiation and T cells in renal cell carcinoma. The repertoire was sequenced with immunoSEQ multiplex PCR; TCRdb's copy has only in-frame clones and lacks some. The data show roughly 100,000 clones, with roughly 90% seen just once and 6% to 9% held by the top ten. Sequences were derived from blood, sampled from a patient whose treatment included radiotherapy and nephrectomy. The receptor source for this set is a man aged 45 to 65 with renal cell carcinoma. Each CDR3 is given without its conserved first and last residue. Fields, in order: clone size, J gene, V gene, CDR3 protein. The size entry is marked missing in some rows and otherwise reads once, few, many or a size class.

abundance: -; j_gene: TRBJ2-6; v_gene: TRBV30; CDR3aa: AWSLWVGTSGANVLT
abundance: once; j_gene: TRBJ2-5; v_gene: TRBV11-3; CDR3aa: ASSLGALAGPASKETQY
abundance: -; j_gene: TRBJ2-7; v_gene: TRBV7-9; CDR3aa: ASSLIQGAGQY
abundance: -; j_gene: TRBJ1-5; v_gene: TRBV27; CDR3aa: ASSLSGRKPQH
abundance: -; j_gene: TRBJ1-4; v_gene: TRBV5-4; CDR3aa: ASSFQGEEKLF
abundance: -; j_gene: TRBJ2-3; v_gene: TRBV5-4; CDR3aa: ASSLPGSSTDTQY
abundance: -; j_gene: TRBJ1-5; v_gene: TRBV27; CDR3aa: ASSFKSQQPQH
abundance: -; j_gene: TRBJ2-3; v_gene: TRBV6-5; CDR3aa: ASSYSGGRVQDTQY
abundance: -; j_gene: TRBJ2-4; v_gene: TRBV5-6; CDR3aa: ASSRPGDGKNIQY
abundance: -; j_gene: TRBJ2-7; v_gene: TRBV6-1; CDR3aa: ASSGGISVSYEQY
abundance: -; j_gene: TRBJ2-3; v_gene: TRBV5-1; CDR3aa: ASSAGLRGSDTQY
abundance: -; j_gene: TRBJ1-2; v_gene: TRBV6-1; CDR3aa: ASSPFTGTNGYT
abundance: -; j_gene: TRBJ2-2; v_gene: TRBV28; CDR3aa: ASSFLQPGLATNTGELF
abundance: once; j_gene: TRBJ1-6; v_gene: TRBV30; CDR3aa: AWSGGIRYNSPLH
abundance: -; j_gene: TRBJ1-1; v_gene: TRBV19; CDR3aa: ASSIEATEAF
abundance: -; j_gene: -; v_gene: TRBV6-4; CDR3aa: ASTQVDYEQY
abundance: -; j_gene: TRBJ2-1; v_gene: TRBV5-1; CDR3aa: ASSLSPGGGYNEQF
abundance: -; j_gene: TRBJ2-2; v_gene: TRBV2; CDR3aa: ASSDSNRGWELF
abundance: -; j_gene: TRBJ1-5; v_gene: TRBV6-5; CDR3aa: ASRDGTGGQPQH
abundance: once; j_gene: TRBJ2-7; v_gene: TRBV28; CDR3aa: ASRVAGAGSSEQY
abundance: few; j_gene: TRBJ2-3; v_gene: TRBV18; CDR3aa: ASSPRTGGGADTQY
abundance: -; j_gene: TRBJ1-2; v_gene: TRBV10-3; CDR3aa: AISVFGRDGYT
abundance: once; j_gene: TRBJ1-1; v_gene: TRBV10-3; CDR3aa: AISERTGGVDTEAF
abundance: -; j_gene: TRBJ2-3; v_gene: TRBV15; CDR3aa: ATSRGPLKH
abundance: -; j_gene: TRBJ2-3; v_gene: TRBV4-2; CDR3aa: ASSPRDRSTDTQY
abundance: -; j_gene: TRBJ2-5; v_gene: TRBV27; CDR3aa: ASSFEYSRETQY
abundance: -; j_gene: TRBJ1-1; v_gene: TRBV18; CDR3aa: ASSPNPGTEAF
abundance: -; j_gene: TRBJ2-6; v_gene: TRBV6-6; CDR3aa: ASSSNLSGANVLT
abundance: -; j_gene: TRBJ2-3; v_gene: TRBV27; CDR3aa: ASSFRGDTQY
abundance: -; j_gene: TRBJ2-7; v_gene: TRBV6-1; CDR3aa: ATKSGDRPSYEQY
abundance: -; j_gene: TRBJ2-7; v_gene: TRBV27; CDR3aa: ASSLNRGVNEQY
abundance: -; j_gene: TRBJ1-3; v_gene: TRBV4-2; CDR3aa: ASSQDPVPRQGGIHGPNTIY
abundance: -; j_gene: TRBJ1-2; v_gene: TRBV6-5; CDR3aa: ASSYSWGSFYT
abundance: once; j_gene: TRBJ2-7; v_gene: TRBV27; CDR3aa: ASSPWTGPDEQY
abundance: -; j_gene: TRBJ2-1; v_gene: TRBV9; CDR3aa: ASSVNPPGAGEYNEQF
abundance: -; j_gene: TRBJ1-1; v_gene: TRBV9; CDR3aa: ASSVVGASAEAF
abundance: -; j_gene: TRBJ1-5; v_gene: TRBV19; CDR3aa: ASSIVWGGQPQH
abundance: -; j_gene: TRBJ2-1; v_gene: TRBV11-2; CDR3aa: ASSLRLGGYSYNEQF
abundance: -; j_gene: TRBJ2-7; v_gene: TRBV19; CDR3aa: ASSIGGNYEQY
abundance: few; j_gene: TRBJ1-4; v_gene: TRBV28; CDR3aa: ASAAATNEKLF
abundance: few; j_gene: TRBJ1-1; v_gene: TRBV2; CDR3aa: ARQGGTGDSTEAF
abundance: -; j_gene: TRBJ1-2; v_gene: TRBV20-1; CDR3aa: SARARNGYT
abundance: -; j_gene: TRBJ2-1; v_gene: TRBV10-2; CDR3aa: ASRIDSYNEQF